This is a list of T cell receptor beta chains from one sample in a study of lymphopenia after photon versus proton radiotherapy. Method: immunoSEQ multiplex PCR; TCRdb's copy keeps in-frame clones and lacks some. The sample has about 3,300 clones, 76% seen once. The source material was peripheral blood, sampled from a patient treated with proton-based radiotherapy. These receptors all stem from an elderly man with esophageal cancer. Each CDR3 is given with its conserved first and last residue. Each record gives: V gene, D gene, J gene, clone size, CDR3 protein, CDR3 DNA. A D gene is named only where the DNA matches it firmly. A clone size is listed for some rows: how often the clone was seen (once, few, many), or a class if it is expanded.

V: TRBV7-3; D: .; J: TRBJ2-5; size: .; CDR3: CASSSPMAETQYF; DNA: TGTGCCAGCAGCTCACCAATGGCGGAGACCCAGTACTTC
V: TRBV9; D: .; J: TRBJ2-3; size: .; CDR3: CASSVQGTYATQYF; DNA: TGTGCCAGCAGCGTTCAAGGGACGTACGCTACGCAGTATTTT
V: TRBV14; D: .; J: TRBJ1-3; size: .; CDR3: CASSQDLGYRVTGNTIYF; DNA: TGTGCCAGCAGCCAAGATTTGGGTTACAGGGTAACTGGAAACACCATATATTTT
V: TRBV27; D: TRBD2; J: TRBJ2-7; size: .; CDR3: CASSKGTSGSYEQYF; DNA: TGTGCCAGCAGTAAAGGGACTAGCGGTTCCTACGAGCAGTACTTC
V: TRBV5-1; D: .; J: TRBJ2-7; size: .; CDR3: CASRDRPPLDEQYF; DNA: TGCGCCAGCAGGGACAGACCCCCTTTGGACGAGCAGTACTTC
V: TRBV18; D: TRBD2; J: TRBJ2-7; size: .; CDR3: CASSPRSGGASYEQYF; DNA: TGTGCCAGCTCACCACGTAGCGGGGGAGCATCCTACGAGCAGTACTTC
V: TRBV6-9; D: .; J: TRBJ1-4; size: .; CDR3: CASSARLAGNEKLFF; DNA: TGTGCCAGCAGCGCCCGCTTGGCAGGGAACGAAAAACTGTTTTTT
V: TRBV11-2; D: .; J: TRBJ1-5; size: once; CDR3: CASSHSNQPQHF; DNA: TGTGCCAGCAGCCATAGCAATCAGCCCCAGCATTTT
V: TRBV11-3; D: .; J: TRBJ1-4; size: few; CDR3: CASSLAGPAGEKLFF; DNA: TGTGCCAGCAGCTTAGCCGGGCCAGCGGGTGAGAAACTGTTTTTT
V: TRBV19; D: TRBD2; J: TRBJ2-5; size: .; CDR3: CASSPTGTSRKTQYF; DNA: TGTGCCAGTAGTCCTACCGGGACTAGCCGAAAGACCCAGTACTTC
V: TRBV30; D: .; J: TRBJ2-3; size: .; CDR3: CAWSPGATDTQYF; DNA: TGTGCCTGGAGTCCGGGGGCAACAGATACGCAGTATTTT
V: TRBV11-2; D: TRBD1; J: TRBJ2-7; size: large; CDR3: CASRGTGGTYEQYF; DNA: TGTGCCAGCAGGGGGACAGGGGGAACTTACGAGCAGTACTTC
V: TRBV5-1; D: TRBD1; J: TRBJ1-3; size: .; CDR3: CASSLPGQGGNTIYF; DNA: TGCGCCAGCAGCTTGCCCGGACAGGGAGGAAACACCATATATTTT
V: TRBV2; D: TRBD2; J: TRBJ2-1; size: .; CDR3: CASTGAGTSGNEQFF; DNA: TGTGCCAGCACCGGAGCGGGGACTAGCGGCAATGAGCAGTTCTTC
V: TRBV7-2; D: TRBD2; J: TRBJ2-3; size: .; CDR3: CASSLVLAGTDTQYF; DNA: TGTGCCAGCAGCTTAGTACTAGCGGGGACCGATACGCAGTATTTT
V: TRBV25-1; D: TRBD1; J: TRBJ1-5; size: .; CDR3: CASSPGQGAPNQPQHF; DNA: TGTGCCAGCAGTCCTGGACAGGGGGCCCCCAATCAGCCCCAGCATTTT
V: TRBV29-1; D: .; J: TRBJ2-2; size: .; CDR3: CSARPGGGTGELFF; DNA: TGCAGCGCTCGACCCGGGGGTGGCACCGGGGAGCTGTTTTTT
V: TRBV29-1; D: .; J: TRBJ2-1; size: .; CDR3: CSVGDLYNEQFF; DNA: TGCAGCGTTGGGGACCTTTACAATGAGCAGTTCTTC
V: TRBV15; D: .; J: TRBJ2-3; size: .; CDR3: CATSREQADTDTQYF; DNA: TGTGCCACCAGCAGAGAACAGGCGGACACAGATACGCAGTATTTT
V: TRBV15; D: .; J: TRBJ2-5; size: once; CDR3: CATSRERGRETQYF; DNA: TGTGCCACCAGCAGAGAGCGGGGTCGGGAGACCCAGTACTTC
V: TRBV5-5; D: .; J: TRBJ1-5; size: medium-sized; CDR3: CASSLDHNQPQHF; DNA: TGTGCCAGCAGCTTGGATCACAATCAGCCCCAGCATTTT
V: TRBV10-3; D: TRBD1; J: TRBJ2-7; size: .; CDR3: CAISGTGLDEQYF; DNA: TGTGCCATCAGCGGGACAGGTCTCGACGAGCAGTACTTC
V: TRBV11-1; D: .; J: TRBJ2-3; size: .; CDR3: CASSLDQLLFGIRTDTQYF; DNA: TGTGCCAGCAGCTTAGACCAGTTACTATTCGGTATTCGCACAGATACGCAGTATTTT
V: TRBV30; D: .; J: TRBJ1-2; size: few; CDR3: CANGEGTMKAGGYTF; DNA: TGTGCCAACGGAGAAGGGACAATGAAGGCGGGTGGCTACACCTTC
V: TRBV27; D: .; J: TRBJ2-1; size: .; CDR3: CASMEGGNEQFF; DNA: TGTGCCAGCATGGAGGGGGGCAATGAGCAGTTCTTC
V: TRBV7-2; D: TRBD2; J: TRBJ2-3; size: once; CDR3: CASKVAGGFSTDTQYF; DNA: TGTGCCAGCAAAGTGGCGGGGGGATTTAGCACAGATACGCAGTATTTT
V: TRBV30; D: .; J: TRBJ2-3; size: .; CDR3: CAWSSRGLFITDTQYF; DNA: TGTGCCTGGAGCTCACGTGGACTTTTCATTACAGATACGCAGTATTTT
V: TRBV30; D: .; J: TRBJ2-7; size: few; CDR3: CAWSDETERYEQYF; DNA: TGTGCCTGGAGTGACGAGACAGAGCGTTACGAGCAGTACTTC
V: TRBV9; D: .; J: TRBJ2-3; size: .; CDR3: CASSGQGDGTDTQYF; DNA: TGTGCCAGCAGCGGCCAAGGGGATGGCACAGATACGCAGTATTTT
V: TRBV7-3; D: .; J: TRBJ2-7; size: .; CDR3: CASSLASGFSDEQYF; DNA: TGTGCCAGCAGCTTAGCCTCAGGTTTCTCGGACGAGCAGTACTTC
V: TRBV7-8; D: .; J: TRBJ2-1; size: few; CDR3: CASSLGQGHGDEQFF; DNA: TGTGCCAGCAGCTTAGGGCAGGGTCATGGGGATGAGCAGTTCTTC
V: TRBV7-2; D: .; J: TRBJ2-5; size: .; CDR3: CASSLGDSGVVETQYF; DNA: TGTGCCAGCAGCTTAGGGGACTCGGGAGTGGTAGAGACCCAGTACTTC